This entry features one TCR beta chain sequence. What it binds is unknown. These data originate in a study of cytomegalovirus exposure and HLA in healthy donors. Study-level findings and limits: In vitro work confirmed that a few CMV-associated chains recognize CMV antigens. It was shown in a later analysis that HLA-associated TCR beta chains were more clonally expanded than other, equally common chains. Researchers left out some V segments, among them TRBV6-2 and TRBV6-3, as indistinguishable.

The CDR3 has 15 residues. Trimming cost V 5 bases and J 3 bases; bases outside gene matches: 12. Germline CDR1 reads SQVTM; CDR2 reads ANQGSEA. PCR employed 60 Vbeta and 13 Jbeta primers. Here immunoSEQ multiplex PCR was the method, and the copy in TCRdb shows in-frame clones only, minus some. The table lists 100,000 to 150,000 clones, approximately 10% of them singletons. The V and J genes are TRBV29-1 and TRBJ2-7; 8 nucleotides match TRBD2. This receptor was identified in a young woman in good health and CMV-seropositive. The sample taken for sequencing was PBMCs. Written as DNA, the CDR3 is TGCAGCGTTAGTTGGGACGGGAGGGACCTCTACGAGCAGTACTTC. Residues: CSVSWDGRDLYEQYF.